Listed here are 3 T cell receptor beta chains from one sample, sequenced in a study of tumor-infiltrating lymphocytes in oesophageal squamous cell carcinoma. TCRdb itself ran the PCR reads through MiXCR, one entry per CDR3 protein. The sample contains roughly 20,000 distinct CDR3 sequences, over 40% of which appear only once. Sample: normal esophageal tissue next to the tumor. The receptor source for this set is a male donor with esophageal squamous cell carcinoma.

In its sample, this clonotype was seen many times. The V gene is TRBV27, the J gene TRBJ1-2; D ambiguous. V gave up 2 bases and J gave up 2 bases, with 6 bases separating them. This CDR3 contains 13 residues. The germline V gene has CDR1 MNHEY and CDR2 SMNVEV (reference sequence). The CDR3 DNA sequence: TGTGCCAGCAGTTTAGATCCGAACTATGGCTACACCTTC. Amino acids: CASSLDPNYGYTF.

V usage is TRBV7-2 and J usage is TRBJ2-7, with a tentative D call TRBD1 (6 bases). Near its end, the DNA agrees better with TRBJ1-2, so the J call may be wrong. Per germline, CDR1 SGHTA and CDR2 FQGNSA. This CDR3 contains 13 residues. The CDR3 loop reads CASSVQGGYGYTF. The CDR3 DNA sequence: TGTGCCAGCAGCGTACAGGGTGGGTATGGCTACACCTTC.

Judged by abundance, this clonotype is medium-sized (0.01 to 0.1%). The CDR3 here is CASAIAGDHAYEQYF. CDR3 bases: TGTGCCAGCGCTATAGCGGGAGACCATGCCTACGAGCAGTACTTC. The chain employs TRBV6-1 and TRBJ2-7, with 9 bases that match TRBD2. CDR1 and CDR2 from the germline V gene are MNHNS and SASEGT. Trimming took 8 bases from V and 2 from J; bases not matched to a gene: 10. The CDR3 is 15 residues long.